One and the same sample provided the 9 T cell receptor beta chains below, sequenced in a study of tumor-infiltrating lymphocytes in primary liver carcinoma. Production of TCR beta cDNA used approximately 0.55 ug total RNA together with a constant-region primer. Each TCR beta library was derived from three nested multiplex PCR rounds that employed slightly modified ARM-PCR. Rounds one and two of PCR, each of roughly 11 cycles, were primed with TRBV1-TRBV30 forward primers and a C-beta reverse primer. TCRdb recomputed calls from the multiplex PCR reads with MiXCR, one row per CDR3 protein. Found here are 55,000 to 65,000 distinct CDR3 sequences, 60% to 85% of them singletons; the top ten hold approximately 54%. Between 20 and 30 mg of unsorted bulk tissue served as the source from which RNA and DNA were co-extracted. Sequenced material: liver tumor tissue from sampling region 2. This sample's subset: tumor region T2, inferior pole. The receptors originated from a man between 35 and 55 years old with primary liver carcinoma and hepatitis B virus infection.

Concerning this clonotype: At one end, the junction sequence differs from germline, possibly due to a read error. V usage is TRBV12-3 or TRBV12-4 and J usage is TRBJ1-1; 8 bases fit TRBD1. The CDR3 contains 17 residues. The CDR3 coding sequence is TGTACCAGCAGTCTCCGGGACAGGAGCGACACGAACACTGAAGCTTTCTTT. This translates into CTSSLRDRSDTNTEAFF.

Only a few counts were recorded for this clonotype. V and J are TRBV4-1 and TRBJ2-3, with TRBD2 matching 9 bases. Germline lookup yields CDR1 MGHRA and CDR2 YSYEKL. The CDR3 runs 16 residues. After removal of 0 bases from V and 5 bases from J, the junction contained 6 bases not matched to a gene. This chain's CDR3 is CASSQDAGGPGDTQYF. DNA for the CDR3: TGCGCCAGCAGCCAAGATGCGGGAGGGCCGGGAGATACGCAGTATTTT.

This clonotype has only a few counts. For the CDR3, the DNA is TGCAGCGTTGATAAAGGGAGCTCCTACAATGAGCAGTTCTTC. Translation gives CSVDKGSSYNEQFF. The rearrangement links TRBV29-1 to TRBJ2-1, with D possibly TRBD2 on 5 matching bases. Germline V gene sequence: CDR1 SQVTM, CDR2 ANQGSEA. The CDR3 has 14 amino acids. V lost 3 bases, J lost 0 bases, and 9 bases lay in between.

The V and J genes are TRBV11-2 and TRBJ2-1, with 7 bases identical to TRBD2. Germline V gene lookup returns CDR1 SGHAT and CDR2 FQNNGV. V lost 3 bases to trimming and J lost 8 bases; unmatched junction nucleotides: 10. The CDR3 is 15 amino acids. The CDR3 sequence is CASSLGGTGYHEQFF. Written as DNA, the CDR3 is TGTGCCAGCAGCTTGGGGGGGACTGGATACCATGAGCAGTTCTTC.

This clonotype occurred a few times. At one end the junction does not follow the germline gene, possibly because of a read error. In DNA, the CDR3 is TGCGCCAGCAGTTACGAGATATCCTACGAGCAGTACTTC. Protein sequence: CASSYEISYEQYF. This chain connects TRBV6-2 or TRBV6-3 to TRBJ2-7, with no clear D. Per germline, CDR1 MNHEY and CDR2 SVGEGT. The CDR3 length is 13 residues.

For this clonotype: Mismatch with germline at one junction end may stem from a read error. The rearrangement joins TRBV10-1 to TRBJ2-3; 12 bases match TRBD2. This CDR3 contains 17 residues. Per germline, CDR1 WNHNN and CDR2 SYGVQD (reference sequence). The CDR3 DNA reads TGCGCCTGCCACCTAGCGGGAGGGTGGGGTTGCACAGAGACGCAGTATTTT. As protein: CACHLAGGWGCTETQYF.

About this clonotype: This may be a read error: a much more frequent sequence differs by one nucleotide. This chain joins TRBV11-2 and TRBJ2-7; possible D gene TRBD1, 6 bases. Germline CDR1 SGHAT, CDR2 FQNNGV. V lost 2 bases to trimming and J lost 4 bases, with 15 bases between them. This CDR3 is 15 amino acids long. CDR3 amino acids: CASSLRWTEEYEQYF. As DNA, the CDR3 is TGTGCCAGCAGCTTACGATGGACAGAGGAATACGAGCAGTACTTC.

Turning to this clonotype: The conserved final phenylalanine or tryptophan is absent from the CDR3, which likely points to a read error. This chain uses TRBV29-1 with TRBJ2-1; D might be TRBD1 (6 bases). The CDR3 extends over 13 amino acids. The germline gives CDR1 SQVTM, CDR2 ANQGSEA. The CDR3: CNFAMTGPGEQFI. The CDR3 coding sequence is TGCAACTTTGCCATGACAGGCCCGGGGGAGCAGTTCATC.

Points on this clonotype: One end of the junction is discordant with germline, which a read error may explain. CDR3 residues: CASCLGDRDLEAFF. In DNA form, the CDR3 reads TGCGCCAGCTGCTTGGGGGACAGAGACCTTGAAGCTTTCTTT. The J gene is TRBJ1-1, the V gene TRBV5-1, with TRBD1 matching over 7 bases. Per germline, CDR1 SGHRS and CDR2 YFSETQ. The CDR3 covers 14 residues.